The clone carrying this TCR beta chain was detected only a few times. This specimen comes from a study of patients and donors after allogeneic stem cell transplantation. Trimming left V 6 bases short and J 7 bases short, with 16 bases between. The length of the CDR3 is 14 residues. CDR1 and CDR2 from the germline V gene are MDHEN and SYDVKM. Via MiXCR, TCRdb re-called the RT-PCR reads, giving one row per CDR3 protein. Of approximately 210,000 distinct CDR3 sequences listed, around two fifths are singletons. The sequence came from a human donor who was either an allogeneic HSCT recipient or a stem cell or donor lymphocyte infusion donor (not recorded which). It is not recorded whose cells these are; they may come from a transplant donor. The sample comprised blood, either unsorted or a sorted T cell fraction (not recorded which). The V gene is TRBV28, the J gene TRBJ1-5; a weak D match, TRBD1 (5 bases). CDR3 DNA: TGTGCCAGCAGCCCCACCGGGGGATGGCAGCCCCAGCATTTT. Protein sequence: CASSPTGGWQPQHF.